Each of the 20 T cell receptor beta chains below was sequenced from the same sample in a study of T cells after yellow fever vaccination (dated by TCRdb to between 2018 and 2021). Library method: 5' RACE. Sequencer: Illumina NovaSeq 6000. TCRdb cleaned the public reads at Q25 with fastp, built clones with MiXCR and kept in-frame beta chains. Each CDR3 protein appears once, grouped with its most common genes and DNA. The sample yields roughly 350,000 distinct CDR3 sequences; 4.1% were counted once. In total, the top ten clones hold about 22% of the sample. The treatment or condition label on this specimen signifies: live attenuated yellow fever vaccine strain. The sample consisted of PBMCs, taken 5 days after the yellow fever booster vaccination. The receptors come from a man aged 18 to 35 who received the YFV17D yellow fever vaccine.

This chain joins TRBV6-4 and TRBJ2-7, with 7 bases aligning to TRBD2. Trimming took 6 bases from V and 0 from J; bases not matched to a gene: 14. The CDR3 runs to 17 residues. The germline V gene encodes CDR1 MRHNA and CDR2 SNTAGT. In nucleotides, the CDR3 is TGTGCCAGCAGGGGACTACCCTCGGGGCCCCACTCCTACGAGCAGTACGTC. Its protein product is CASRGLPSGPHSYEQYV.

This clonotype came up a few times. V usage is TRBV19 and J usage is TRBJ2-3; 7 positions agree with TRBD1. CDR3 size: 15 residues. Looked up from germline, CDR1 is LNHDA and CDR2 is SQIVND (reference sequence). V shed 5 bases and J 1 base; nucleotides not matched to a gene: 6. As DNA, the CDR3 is TGTGCCAGTAGTCGGGCCGGGACAGGCACAGATACGCAGTATTTT. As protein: CASSRAGTGTDTQYF.

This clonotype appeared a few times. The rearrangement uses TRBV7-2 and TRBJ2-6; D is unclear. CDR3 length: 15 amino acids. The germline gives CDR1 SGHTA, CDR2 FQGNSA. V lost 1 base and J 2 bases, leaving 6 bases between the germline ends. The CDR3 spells CASSLEAPGANVLTF. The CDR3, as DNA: TGTGCCAGCAGCTTAGAAGCTCCTGGGGCCAACGTCCTGACTTTC. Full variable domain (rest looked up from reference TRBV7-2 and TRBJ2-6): GAGVSQSPSNKVTEKGKDVELRCDPISGHTALYWYRQSLGQGLEFLIYFQGNSAPDKSGLPSDRFSAERTGGSVSTLTIQRTQQEDSAVYLCASSLEAPGANVLTFGAGSRLTVL.

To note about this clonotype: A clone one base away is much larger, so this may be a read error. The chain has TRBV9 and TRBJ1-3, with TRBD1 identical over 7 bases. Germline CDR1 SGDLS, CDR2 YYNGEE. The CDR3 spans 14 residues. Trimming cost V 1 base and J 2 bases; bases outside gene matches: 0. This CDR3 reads CASSVQGAGNTIYF. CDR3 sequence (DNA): TGTGCCAGCAGCGTACAGGGGGCTGGAAACACCATATATTTT.

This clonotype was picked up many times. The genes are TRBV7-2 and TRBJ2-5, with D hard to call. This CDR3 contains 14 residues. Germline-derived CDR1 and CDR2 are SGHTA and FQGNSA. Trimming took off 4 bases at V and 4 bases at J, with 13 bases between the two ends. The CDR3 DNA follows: TGTGCCAGCAGCTCCCAGACCGGCGGAGAGACCCAGTACTTC. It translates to CASSSQTGGETQYF.

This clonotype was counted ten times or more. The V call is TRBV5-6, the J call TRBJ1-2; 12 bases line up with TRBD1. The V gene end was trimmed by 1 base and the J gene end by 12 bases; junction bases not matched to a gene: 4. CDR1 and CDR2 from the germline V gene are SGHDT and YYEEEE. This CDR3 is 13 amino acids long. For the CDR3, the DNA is TGTGCCAGCAGCTTGCGGGACAGGGGGCATCACACCTTC. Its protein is CASSLRDRGHHTF. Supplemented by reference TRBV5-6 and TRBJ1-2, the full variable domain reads DAGVTQSPTHLIKTRGQQVTLRCSPKSGHDTVSWYQQALGQGPQFIFQYYEEEERQRGNFPDRFSGHQFPNYSSELNVNALLLGDSALYLCASSLRDRGHHTFGSGTRLTVV.

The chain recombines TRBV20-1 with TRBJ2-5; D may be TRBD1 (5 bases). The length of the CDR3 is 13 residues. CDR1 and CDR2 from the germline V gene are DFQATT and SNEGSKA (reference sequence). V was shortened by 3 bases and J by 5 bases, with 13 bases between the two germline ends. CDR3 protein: CSARTTGAETQYF. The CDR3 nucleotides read TGCAGTGCTAGGACAACAGGAGCGGAGACCCAGTACTTC.

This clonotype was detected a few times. The CDR3 nucleotides read TGTGCCAGCAGCTTTCGGCAGGGGGCGATCGCCGGGGAGCTGTTTTTT. It specifies CASSFRQGAIAGELFF. The rearrangement links TRBV5-6 to TRBJ2-2; 8 nucleotides align to TRBD1. This CDR3 contains 16 residues. After removal of 2 bases from V and 6 bases from J, the junction contained 9 bases not matched to a gene. Germline assignment: CDR1 SGHDT and CDR2 YYEEEE. The complete variable domain, with remaining parts taken from reference TRBV5-6 and TRBJ2-2, reads DAGVTQSPTHLIKTRGQQVTLRCSPKSGHDTVSWYQQALGQGPQFIFQYYEEEERQRGNFPDRFSGHQFPNYSSELNVNALLLGDSALYLCASSFRQGAIAGELFFGEGSRLTVL.

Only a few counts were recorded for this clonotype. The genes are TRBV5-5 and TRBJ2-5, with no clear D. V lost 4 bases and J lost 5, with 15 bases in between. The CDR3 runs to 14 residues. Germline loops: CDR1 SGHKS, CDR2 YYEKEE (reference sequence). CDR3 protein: CASSPPGRRETQYF. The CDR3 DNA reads TGTGCCAGCAGCCCTCCGGGCCGAAGGGAGACCCAGTACTTC.

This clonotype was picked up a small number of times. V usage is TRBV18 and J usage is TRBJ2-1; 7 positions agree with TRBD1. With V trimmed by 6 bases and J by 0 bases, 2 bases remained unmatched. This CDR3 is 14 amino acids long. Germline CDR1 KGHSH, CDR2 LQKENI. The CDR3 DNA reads TGTGCCAGCTCTGACAGGGCCTCCTACAATGAGCAGTTCTTC. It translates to CASSDRASYNEQFF.

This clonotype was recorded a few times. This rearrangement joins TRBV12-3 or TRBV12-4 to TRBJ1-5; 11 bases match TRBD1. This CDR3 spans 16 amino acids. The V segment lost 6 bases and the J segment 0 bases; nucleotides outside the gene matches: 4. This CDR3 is CASRGTGGSSNQPQHF. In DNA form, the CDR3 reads TGTGCCAGCAGGGGGACAGGGGGGAGTAGCAATCAGCCCCAGCATTTT.

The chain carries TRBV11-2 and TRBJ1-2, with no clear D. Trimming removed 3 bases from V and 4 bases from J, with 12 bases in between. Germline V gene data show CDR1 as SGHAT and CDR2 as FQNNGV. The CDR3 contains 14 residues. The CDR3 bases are TGTGCCAGCAGCTTCGGTGGAACCAGCTATGGCTACACCTTC. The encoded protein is CASSFGGTSYGYTF.

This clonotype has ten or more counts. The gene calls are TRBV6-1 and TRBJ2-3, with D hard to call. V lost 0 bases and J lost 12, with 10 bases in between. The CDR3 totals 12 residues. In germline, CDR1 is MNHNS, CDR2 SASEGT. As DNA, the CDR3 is TGTGCCAGCAGTGAAGCGGGCCCGCCCCAGTATTTT. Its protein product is CASSEAGPPQYF.

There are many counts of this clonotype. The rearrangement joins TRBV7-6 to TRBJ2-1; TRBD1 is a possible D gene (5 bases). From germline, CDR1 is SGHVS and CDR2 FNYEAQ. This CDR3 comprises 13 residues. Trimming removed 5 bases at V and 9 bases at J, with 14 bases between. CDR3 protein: CASSRPFGAEQFF. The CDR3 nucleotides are TGTGCCAGCAGCCGCCCCTTTGGGGCTGAGCAGTTCTTC. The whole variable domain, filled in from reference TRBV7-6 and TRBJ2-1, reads GAGVSQSPRYKVTKRGQDVALRCDPISGHVSLYWYRQALGQGPEFLTYFNYEAQQDKSGLPNDRFSAERPEGSISTLTIQRTEQRDSAMYRCASSRPFGAEQFFGPGTRLTVL.

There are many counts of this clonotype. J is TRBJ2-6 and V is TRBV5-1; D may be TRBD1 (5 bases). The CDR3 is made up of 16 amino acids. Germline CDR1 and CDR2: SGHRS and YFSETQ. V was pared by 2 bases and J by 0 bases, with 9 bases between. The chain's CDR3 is CASSFTGSSGANVLTF. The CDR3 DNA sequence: TGCGCCAGCAGCTTCACAGGCTCCTCTGGGGCCAACGTCCTGACTTTC.

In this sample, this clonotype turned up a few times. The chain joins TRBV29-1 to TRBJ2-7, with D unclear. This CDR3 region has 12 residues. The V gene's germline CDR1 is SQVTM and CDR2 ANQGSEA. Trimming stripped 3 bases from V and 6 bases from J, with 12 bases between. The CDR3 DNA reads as TGCAGCGTTGAGCAGTATTCGGGCGAGCAGTACTTC. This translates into CSVEQYSGEQYF.

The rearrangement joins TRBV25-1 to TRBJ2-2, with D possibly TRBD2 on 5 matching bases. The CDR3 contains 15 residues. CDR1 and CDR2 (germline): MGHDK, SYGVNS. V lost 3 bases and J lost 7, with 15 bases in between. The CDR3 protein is CASSDGNGVGGELFF. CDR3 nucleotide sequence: TGTGCCAGCAGTGACGGGAACGGGGTTGGCGGGGAGCTGTTTTTT.

The CDR3 is CASSSPGQGAYEQYV. In nucleotides, the CDR3 is TGTGCCAGCAGTTCCCCGGGACAGGGGGCTTACGAGCAGTACGTC. The chain links TRBV6-6 to TRBJ2-7; 12 bases agree with TRBD1. The CDR3 is 15 residues long. The V gene's germline CDR1 is MNHNY and CDR2 SVGAGI (reference sequence). The V gene end was trimmed by 4 bases and the J gene end by 4 bases; junction bases not matched to a gene: 5.

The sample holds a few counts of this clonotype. CDR3 DNA sequence: TGTGCCAGCAGCTTAAAACAGGCCCTATCTAACTATGGCTACACCTTC. The encoded protein is CASSLKQALSNYGYTF. The gene calls are TRBV7-8 and TRBJ1-2; D perhaps matches TRBD1 (5 bases). The germline V and J ends were trimmed by 2 bases and 0 bases, with 13 bases remaining between them. CDR3 length equals 16 residues. CDR1 is SGHVS and CDR2 is FQNEAQ in the germline V gene.

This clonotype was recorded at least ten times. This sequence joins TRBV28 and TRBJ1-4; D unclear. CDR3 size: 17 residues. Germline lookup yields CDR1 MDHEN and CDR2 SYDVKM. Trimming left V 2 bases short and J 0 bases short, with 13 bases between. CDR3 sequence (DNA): TGTGCCAGCAGTTTAGGTGTGGGGTCTGCAACTAATGAAAAACTGTTTTTT. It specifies CASSLGVGSATNEKLFF.